Below, one T cell receptor (beta chain) is given with its context. This clone's antigen is unknown. No much larger clone exists at a distance of one base, and base qualities are not known. This entry comes from a study of blood T cell repertoires in COVID-19 (dated by TCRdb to 2019 to 2021). Background for the entire study: The collaborator samples originated in the United States, Italy and Spain and spanned the acute and convalescent phases of COVID-19. The material from the prospective study consisted of cDNA or gDNA derived from T cells, B-cell-depleted T cells, or PBMCs. The dataset comprised deeply sampled blood TCRbeta repertoires from subjects exposed to, actively infected with, or recovered from COVID-19. The repertoires were released in a freely available public database intended as a resource for research on the immune response to SARS-CoV-2. Samples came from the ongoing ImmuneRACE study (first 160 participants) plus 1,254 subjects from 6 global collaborators. The sample metadata nearly always contained a de-identified subject ID, COVID-19 status, age in years and sex. Where available, HLA class I and class II types were taken from metadata supplied by the sample provider and were not determined by assay-based typing.

Results and caveats for the whole study, not just this receptor: The amount of clinical and demographic metadata varied by source and participant and was provided uncurated.

TCRbeta CDR3 regions were amplified from genomic DNA by means of the immunoSEQ Assay, a bias-controlled multiplex PCR. The authors processed their data as follows. Nucleated cell counts per sample were estimated from amplification of reference gene primers within the assay. To quantify the absolute abundance of each unique TCRbeta CDR3 rearrangement, sequence reads were collapsed and filtered. For each sample, productive Simpson clonality was calculated as the square root of Simpson's diversity index across productive rearrangements. TCRdb's version of the immuneACCESS table is confined to in-frame rearrangements and falls short of the full clone set. An unresolved V gene accounts for under half of the shortfall where checked; the remainder is of unknown origin. From that table come the V and J calls and clone size; the DNA was used to work out D and trimming. The sample table contains some 190,000 clones; only one count was recorded for 70% to 80% of them. The ten largest clones represent around 14% of the sample.

Participants in the prospective study were enrolled through a virtual design, were aged roughly 18 to 90 years, and lived in roughly 26 United States geographic areas. In the prospective study, participants were assigned to cohorts based on the clinical history participants reported in a screening survey and a study questionnaire. Exposed participants had been in contact with someone with a PCR-confirmed or clinician-diagnosed COVID-19 case within 2 weeks of study entry. In the prospective study, mobile phlebotomists collected whole blood, serum and a nasopharyngeal or oropharyngeal swab from each participant. Over a roughly 2-month period, participants in the prospective study had the option of providing additional blood draws and questionnaires. Blood samples from the prospective study were shipped frozen or at room temperature prior to DNA extraction. The CDR3 measures 14 amino acids from cysteine to phenylalanine. Of all the DNA, just the CDR3 is kept, 42 bases in frame from base 1. Via the germline V gene, CDR1 is SGHRS and CDR2 YFSETQ. Trimmed from V: 6 bases; trimmed from J: 3 bases; junction bases lacking a gene match: 6.

Source material: PBMCs or T cells enriched from blood (not recorded which). The source is a man in his sixties who had been exposed to COVID-19. The sequence links TRBV5-1 to TRBJ2-5; 9 bases in the junction line up with TRBD1. The DNA sequence is given as TGCGCCAGCACCTCGACAGGGGGAAAAGAGACCCAGTACTTC. This yields the protein CASTSTGGKETQYF.